The 21 T cell receptor beta chains listed next were all sequenced from one sample in a study of blood T cells in healthy people across ages. The use of a sample-barcoded 5' primer and a J-beta primer mix characterized a second PCR of roughly 6 to 11 cycles. A single record per CDR3 protein comes from TCRdb applying MiXCR to the 5' RACE reads. This table has 800,000 to 1,300,000 distinct CDR3 sequences, approximately 25% appearing once. This sample also belongs to another study, concerning T cells of mothers and their children.

The source material was blood. The receptors come from a girl aged 2 to 9 in good health.

This rearrangement joins TRBV20-1 to TRBJ2-1; D may be TRBD2 (6 bases). V was cut by 5 bases and J by 2 bases, with 16 bases left in between. The V gene's germline CDR1 is DFQATT and CDR2 SNEGSKA (reference sequence). The CDR3 sequence is 15 residues long. This CDR3 reads CSARSGFLTYNEQFF. CDR3 DNA: TGCAGTGCTCGGAGCGGGTTCTTGACCTACAATGAGCAGTTCTTC.

This sequence joins TRBV5-6 and TRBJ2-7; possibly TRBD2 for D (5 bases). V dropped 1 base and J dropped 2 bases, with 19 bases sitting between them. The germline V gene encodes CDR1 SGHDT and CDR2 YYEEEE. The CDR3 loop spans 17 amino acids. This chain's CDR3 is CASSLRALQRLPYEQYF. The CDR3 DNA follows: TGTGCCAGCAGCTTGAGGGCGTTACAGCGGCTCCCCTACGAGCAGTACTTC.

A few counts support this clonotype. V and J are TRBV2 and TRBJ2-5; 8 nucleotides align to TRBD1. CDR1 is SNHLY and CDR2 is FYNNEI in the germline V gene. The CDR3 spans 15 residues. V shed 5 bases and J 4 bases; nucleotides not matched to a gene: 9. CDR3 amino acids: CASSKNGQGGETQYF. For the CDR3, the DNA is TGTGCCAGCAGTAAGAACGGACAGGGAGGAGAGACCCAGTACTTC.

This clonotype was detected a few times. The chain recombines TRBV4-2 with TRBJ2-1; the match to TRBD2 covers 10 bases. Per germline, CDR1 LGHNA and CDR2 YNFKEQ. V lost 2 bases to trimming and J lost 7 bases; unmatched junction nucleotides: 11. The CDR3 extends over 17 amino acids. The CDR3, as DNA: TGTGCCAGCAGCCAATTTGGGGCCGGACTAGCGGATAATGAGCAGTTCTTC. Protein product: CASSQFGAGLADNEQFF.

The chain combines TRBV20-1 with TRBJ2-1; D possibly uses TRBD1 or TRBD2 (5 bases each). This CDR3 has 14 residues. CDR1 is DFQATT, CDR2 SNEGSKA, per germline (reference sequence). Trimming stripped 3 bases from V and 8 bases from J, with 17 bases between. The CDR3 region is CSASAAGTLYEQFF. The CDR3 DNA follows: TGCAGTGCTAGTGCCGCAGGGACCCTTTATGAGCAGTTCTTC.

This clonotype came up a few times. The chain joins TRBV7-6 to TRBJ2-5, with D uncertain. Germline values: CDR1 SGHVS, CDR2 FNYEAQ. V lost 3 bases, J lost 0 bases, and 11 bases lay in between. There are 15 residues in the CDR3. The CDR3 sequence: CASSFWQQYQETQYF. The CDR3 nucleotides are TGTGCCAGCAGCTTCTGGCAGCAGTACCAAGAGACCCAGTACTTC.

The chain couples TRBV7-9 to TRBJ1-2; D perhaps matches TRBD1 (6 bases). CDR1 and CDR2 from the germline V gene are SEHNR and FQNEAQ (reference sequence). The CDR3 loop spans 13 amino acids. V was clipped by 5 bases and J by 6 bases, with 13 bases between them. The CDR3 DNA reads TGTGCCAGCAGCCCCAAGGGGGGTAATGGCTACACCTTC. This encodes CASSPKGGNGYTF.

The V gene is TRBV7-3, the J gene TRBJ2-1; 9 nucleotides match TRBD2. With 5 bases clipped from V and 4 bases from J, the junction kept 9 bases outside the gene matches. The CDR3 sequence is 16 residues long. Germline-derived CDR1 and CDR2 are SGHTA and FQGTGA. For the CDR3, the DNA is TGTGCCAGCAGCGCACCCGGGACTAGCAGTTACAATGAGCAGTTCTTC. It codes for CASSAPGTSSYNEQFF.

The chain recombines TRBV12-3 or TRBV12-4 with TRBJ2-2; 7 nucleotides match TRBD2. This CDR3 has 16 residues. Losses at the gene ends were 2 bases for V and 7 bases for J; bases not matched to a gene: 10. CDR3 bases: TGTGCCAGCAGTTTAAAATTCGCGCGGGAGTTCGGGGAGCTGTTTTTT. It is translated as CASSLKFAREFGELFF.

This clonotype was seen more than once but under ten times. The rearrangement links TRBV28 to TRBJ1-1; no clear D gene. Trimming shortened V by 2 bases and J by 7 bases, and 11 bases separated the two germline ends. The CDR3 is made up of 13 amino acids. Germline loops: CDR1 MDHEN, CDR2 SYDVKM. In DNA, the CDR3 is TGTGCCAGCAGTTTACCCGAACGACTTGAAGCTTTCTTT. It yields the protein CASSLPERLEAFF. The entire variable domain, with the rest obtained from reference TRBV28 and TRBJ1-1, is as follows: DVKVTQSSRYLVKRTGEKVFLECVQDMDHENMFWYRQDPGLGLRLIYFSYDVKMKEKGDIPEGYSVSREKKERFSLILESASTNQTSMYLCASSLPERLEAFFGQGTRLTVV.

Remarks on this clonotype: A much larger clone differs from this one at a single base, so this may be a read error. This sequence joins TRBV6-4 and TRBJ2-3, with 7 bases aligning to TRBD2. With V trimmed by 5 bases and J by 7 bases, 9 bases remained unmatched. Germline loops: CDR1 MRHNA, CDR2 SNTAGT. The CDR3 runs to 14 residues. CDR3 region: CASSPGLVTNTQYF. The CDR3 DNA reads TGTGCCAGCAGTCCCGGACTAGTAACAAATACGCAGTATTTT.

The rearrangement uses TRBV5-5 and TRBJ2-5, with 9 positions matching TRBD1. With V trimmed by 4 bases and J by 11 bases, 18 bases remained unmatched. The CDR3 has 16 amino acids. Germline V CDR1 and CDR2: SGHKS, YYEKEE (reference sequence). In DNA form, the CDR3 reads TGTGCCAGCAGCCCGGAGGGGACAGGGTCTTACGGTGTGCAGTACTTC. This translates into CASSPEGTGSYGVQYF.

V is TRBV4-1 and J is TRBJ2-7; maybe TRBD2 (5 bases). CDR1 and CDR2 from the germline V gene are MGHRA and YSYEKL. This CDR3 is 17 amino acids long. V lost 1 base to trimming and J lost 2 bases, with 18 bases between them. This CDR3 reads CASSQAGSSGTTYEQYF. CDR3 coding DNA: TGCGCCAGCAGCCAAGCGGGTTCCAGCGGCACCACCTACGAGCAGTACTTC.

This clonotype was detected a few times. In DNA form, the CDR3 reads TGTGCCAGCAGTGCCCCTGGACAGAGCAATCAGCCCCAGCATTTT. It yields the protein CASSAPGQSNQPQHF. This chain links TRBV6-6 with TRBJ1-5; the D gene is possibly TRBD1 (6 bases). V lost 5 bases and J 1 base, leaving 12 bases between the germline ends. CDR3 size: 15 residues. Germline V gene sequence: CDR1 MNHNY, CDR2 SVGAGI (reference sequence).

The V and J genes are TRBV27 and TRBJ2-5; 7 nucleotides align to TRBD2. The J call may be faulty, since TRBJ2-7 better matches the DNA end. Germline assignment: CDR1 MNHEY and CDR2 SMNVEV (reference sequence). The CDR3 is made up of 11 amino acids. The CDR3 nucleotides are TGTGCCACCGGACTAGTCTACGAGCAGTACTTC. Protein sequence: CATGLVYEQYF.

Notes on this clonotype: The germline gene is not matched at one end of the junction; a read error may be the cause. The gene calls are TRBV4-2 and TRBJ2-6, with D perhaps matching TRBD1 (6 bases). Germline V gene sequence: CDR1 LGHNA, CDR2 YNFKEQ. There are 16 residues in the CDR3. Here the CDR3 DNA reads TGTGCCGGCAGCCAAGAGGGGGACTCTGGGGCCAACGTCCTGACTTTC. It yields the protein CAGSQEGDSGANVLTF.

The V call is TRBV29-1, the J call TRBJ2-5; 7 nucleotides align to TRBD1. The J call is uncertain, as TRBJ2-7 better fits the DNA end. CDR3 length: 16 residues. Germline CDR1 is SQVTM and CDR2 is ANQGSEA. The CDR3 sequence: CSVELDTGAPTYEQYF. CDR3 nucleotide sequence: TGCAGCGTTGAGTTGGATACAGGGGCGCCTACCTACGAGCAGTACTTC.

This clonotype was seen only a few times. The gene calls are TRBV7-9 and TRBJ2-2; 7 bases align to TRBD1. The CDR3 length is 17 residues. CDR1 is SEHNR, CDR2 FQNEAQ, per germline (reference sequence). With 4 bases clipped from V and 5 bases from J, the junction kept 13 bases outside the gene matches. The CDR3 region is CASSSPERGLVTGELFF. The DNA for the CDR3 is TGTGCCAGCAGCTCACCCGAAAGGGGGCTTGTAACCGGGGAGCTGTTTTTT.

In its sample, this clonotype was seen a few times. V gene TRBV4-1 combines with J gene TRBJ1-2; TRBD1 might be the D (5 bases). Germline CDR1 is MGHRA and CDR2 is YSYEKL. Trimming removed 5 bases from V and 8 bases from J, with 21 bases in between. This CDR3 comprises 15 residues. The CDR3 loop reads CASSDQDFGARGYTF. CDR3 bases: TGCGCCAGCAGCGACCAAGATTTTGGGGCGCGGGGCTACACCTTC.

This chain uses TRBV6-1 with TRBJ1-6; D may be TRBD1 (5 bases). Germline V lookup: CDR1 MNHNS, CDR2 SASEGT. V gave up 6 bases and J gave up 5 bases, with 14 bases separating them. This CDR3 region has 15 residues. CDR3 residues: CASRTDGGDNSPLHF. DNA for the CDR3: TGTGCCAGCAGGACGGACGGGGGAGATAATTCACCCCTCCACTTT.

The chain recombines TRBV11-2 with TRBJ1-5; 7 nucleotides agree with TRBD1. J gave up 3 bases and V 4 bases, and 3 bases lay outside the gene matches. Germline-derived CDR1 and CDR2 are SGHAT and FQNNGV. CDR3 length equals 14 residues. The CDR3 here is CASSSDRVNQPQHF. The CDR3, as DNA: TGTGCCAGCAGCTCTGACAGGGTCAATCAGCCCCAGCATTTT.